The rows below give T cell receptor beta chains drawn from one sample of a study of cytomegalovirus exposure and HLA in healthy donors. Here immunoSEQ multiplex PCR was the method, and the copy in TCRdb shows in-frame clones only, minus some. The repertoire table contains roughly 80,000 clones. The sequenced sample consisted of PBMCs. These receptors were collected from a girl aged 5-17 years in good health and CMV-seropositive. Each CDR3 is given with its conserved first and last residue. The D gene is left open where the match is weak.

J: TRBJ2-4
V: TRBV5-1
D: TRBD1
DNA: TGCGCCAGCAGCTTGGGACAGGGAGAGGGCATTCAGTACTTC
CDR3: CASSLGQGEGIQYF

J: TRBJ1-2
V: TRBV6-1
D: TRBD1
DNA: TGTGCCAGCAGTGCCATCGGGACAGGGGGCGCGGGGAGGGGCTACACCTTC
CDR3: CASSAIGTGGAGRGYTF

J: TRBJ1-5
V: TRBV30
D: TRBD1
DNA: TGTGCCTGGAGTGGGACAGGGAATCAGCCCCAGCATTTT
CDR3: CAWSGTGNQPQHF

J: TRBJ2-3
V: TRBV29-1
D: -
DNA: TGCAGCGTTGTCACACAGAACACAGATACGCAGTATTTT
CDR3: CSVVTQNTDTQYF

J: TRBJ2-1
V: TRBV15
D: -
DNA: TGTGCCACCAGCCTAGCCGACAATGAGCAGTTCTTC
CDR3: CATSLADNEQFF

J: TRBJ2-6
V: TRBV18
D: -
DNA: TGTGCCAGCTCACCATTCCCGGGTGGGGCCAACGTCCTGACTTTC
CDR3: CASSPFPGGANVLTF

J: TRBJ2-7
V: TRBV5-4
D: TRBD2
DNA: TGTGCCAGCAGCTCGGGTGGGGGTAGCGGGGCCTACTCGGAGCAGTACTTC
CDR3: CASSSGGGSGAYSEQYF

J: TRBJ1-2
V: TRBV18
D: TRBD1
DNA: TGTGCCAGCTCACGACAGACAGGGCCCCATGGCTACACCTTC
CDR3: CASSRQTGPHGYTF

J: TRBJ2-3
V: TRBV4-3
D: TRBD2
DNA: TGCGCCAGCAGCCAAGAAGTGAGCGGGGGGACCGTAACAGATACGCAGTATTTT
CDR3: CASSQEVSGGTVTDTQYF

J: TRBJ1-1
V: TRBV30
D: -
DNA: TGTGCCTGGAGTAAAGGGGATATGAACACTGAAGCTTTCTTT
CDR3: CAWSKGDMNTEAFF

J: TRBJ2-3
V: TRBV7-9
D: -
DNA: TGTGCCAGCAGCATTACCGGGGGGCCCACAGATACGCAGTATTTT
CDR3: CASSITGGPTDTQYF

J: TRBJ1-5
V: TRBV19
D: -
DNA: TGTGCCAGCCGGGGGGCTTCCCCCGTGAGTCAGCCCCAGCATTTT
CDR3: CASRGASPVSQPQHF

J: TRBJ2-5
V: TRBV7-2
D: TRBD2
DNA: TGTGCCAGCTTAGCGGGGGGGCTCCAAGAGACCCAGTACTTC
CDR3: CASLAGGLQETQYF

J: TRBJ1-4
V: TRBV7-2
D: TRBD1
DNA: TGTGCCAGCAGCGTCGGGACAGCGAATGAAAAACTGTTTTTT
CDR3: CASSVGTANEKLFF

J: TRBJ2-7
V: TRBV11-2
D: -
DNA: TGTGCCAGCAGCTTAATAGCGTACGAGCAGTACTTC
CDR3: CASSLIAYEQYF

J: TRBJ2-5
V: TRBV7-9
D: -
DNA: TGTGCCAGCAGCTTACTCCCAGGGGAAGAAGAGACCCAGTACTTC
CDR3: CASSLLPGEEETQYF

J: TRBJ1-5
V: TRBV7-2
D: -
DNA: TGTGCCAGCAGCTTAGCGTCCAGGGATAACCAGCCCCAGCATTTT
CDR3: CASSLASRDNQPQHF

J: TRBJ1-1
V: TRBV19
D: -
DNA: TGTGCCAGTAGTATACAAGGAGATAACACTGAAGCTTTCTTT
CDR3: CASSIQGDNTEAFF

J: TRBJ2-3
V: TRBV7-2
D: -
DNA: TGTGCCAGCAGCGCTGACATATCTACGCAGTATTTT
CDR3: CASSADISTQYF

J: TRBJ1-5
V: TRBV7-9
D: -
DNA: TGTGCCAGCAGCCCTGCGGATCAGCCCCAGCATTTT
CDR3: CASSPADQPQHF

J: TRBJ2-3
V: TRBV6-5
D: TRBD1
DNA: TGTGCCAGCAGTTATTACGACAGGGGCCGCACAGATACGCAGTATTTT
CDR3: CASSYYDRGRTDTQYF

J: TRBJ2-5
V: TRBV7-2
D: TRBD2
DNA: TGTGCCAGCAGCTTAACGGCTAGCGGGTTCCAAGAGACCCAGTACTTC
CDR3: CASSLTASGFQETQYF

J: TRBJ2-3
V: TRBV6-5
D: -
DNA: TGTGCCAGCAGATGGGACATAAGCACAGATACGCAGTATTTT
CDR3: CASRWDISTDTQYF

J: TRBJ2-2
V: TRBV27
D: -
DNA: TGTATATCCGCATCTGAGGACAGCGGGAACACCGGGGAGCTGTTTTTT
CDR3: CISASEDSGNTGELFF

J: TRBJ1-5
V: TRBV15
D: -
DNA: TGTGCCACCAGCAGAGATAATAACCGGTATCAGCCCCAGCATTTT
CDR3: CATSRDNNRYQPQHF

J: TRBJ1-1
V: TRBV28
D: -
DNA: TGTGCCAGCAGATACAACAAACGTGAAGCTTTCTTT
CDR3: CASRYNKREAFF

J: TRBJ2-3
V: TRBV2
D: TRBD2
DNA: TGTGCCAGCAAGGTCTGGATAGCGGGGACTAGCACAGATACGCAGTATTTT
CDR3: CASKVWIAGTSTDTQYF

J: TRBJ2-7
V: TRBV29-1
D: TRBD1
DNA: TGCAGCGTTGAAGCCGGACAGGGTGGAATTTACGAGCAGTACTTC
CDR3: CSVEAGQGGIYEQYF

J: TRBJ2-2
V: TRBV6-5
D: -
DNA: TGTGCCAGCAGTTACTGGGGCGGTAACACCGGGGAGCTGTTTTTT
CDR3: CASSYWGGNTGELFF

J: TRBJ2-5
V: TRBV19
D: -
DNA: TGTGCCAGTAGTAACACGAGGGGGGAGACCCAGTACTTC
CDR3: CASSNTRGETQYF

J: TRBJ1-2
V: TRBV4-1
D: -
DNA: TGCGCCAGCAGCCAAGATATCAGAAGCTATGGCTACACCTTC
CDR3: CASSQDIRSYGYTF

J: TRBJ2-4
V: TRBV7-9
D: -
DNA: TGTGCCAGCAGCTTATCGGACGGACTAGCCAAAAACATTCAGTACTTC
CDR3: CASSLSDGLAKNIQYF

J: TRBJ2-2
V: TRBV5-6
D: -
DNA: TGTGCCAGCAGCTCTCAGGGTATGTGGATTCCCGGGGAGCTGTTTTTT
CDR3: CASSSQGMWIPGELFF

J: TRBJ1-2
V: TRBV28
D: -
DNA: TGTGCCAGCAGCTGGAGGGTGGGTGGCTACACCTTC
CDR3: CASSWRVGGYTF

J: TRBJ1-6
V: TRBV10-3
D: -
DNA: TGTGCCATCAGGGATGACACTCAGATCTCACCCCTCCACTTT
CDR3: CAIRDDTQISPLHF

J: TRBJ1-6
V: TRBV4-2
D: -
DNA: TGTGCCAGCAGCCAAGACTACGGGAATTCACCCCTCCACTTT
CDR3: CASSQDYGNSPLHF

J: TRBJ2-3
V: TRBV7-3
D: TRBD2
DNA: TGTGCCAGCAGCTCTAGCGGGGGCACAGATACGCAGTATTTT
CDR3: CASSSSGGTDTQYF

J: TRBJ1-2
V: TRBV5-6
D: TRBD1
DNA: TGTGCCAGCAGCTTAACAGGGGACGCCGGCGGCTACACCTTC
CDR3: CASSLTGDAGGYTF

J: TRBJ1-1
V: TRBV5-4
D: TRBD1
DNA: TGTGCCAGCAGCTTCCCGGGACAGGACATGAACACTGAAGCTTTCTTT
CDR3: CASSFPGQDMNTEAFF

J: TRBJ1-2
V: TRBV5-8
D: -
DNA: TGTGCCAGCAGCCCGAGGTATGGCTACACCTTC
CDR3: CASSPRYGYTF

J: TRBJ1-1
V: TRBV4-3
D: -
DNA: TGCGCCAGCAGCCAGGGCCGGGCGGGGGGCACTGAAGCTTTCTTT
CDR3: CASSQGRAGGTEAFF

J: TRBJ1-5
V: TRBV7-2
D: TRBD1
DNA: TGTGCCAGCAGCCGCCAGGGGGGCAATCAGCCCCAGCATTTT
CDR3: CASSRQGGNQPQHF

J: TRBJ1-2
V: TRBV5-4
D: -
DNA: TGTGCCAGCAGCCGGAGCGTCGGGGGCTATGGCTACACCTTC
CDR3: CASSRSVGGYGYTF

J: TRBJ2-3
V: TRBV4-2
D: TRBD2
DNA: TGTGCCAGCAGCCAATTCTTGCTAGCGGTCAGCACAGATACGCAGTATTTT
CDR3: CASSQFLLAVSTDTQYF

J: TRBJ2-1
V: TRBV5-4
D: TRBD1
DNA: TGTGCCAGCAGCCCCCTGGGACAGGGGTCTCCCAATGAGCAGTTCTTC
CDR3: CASSPLGQGSPNEQFF

J: TRBJ1-4
V: TRBV25-1
D: TRBD1
DNA: TGTGCCAGCAGTGAATATCAGGGACAGGGGGGTCAAAAACTGTTTTTT
CDR3: CASSEYQGQGGQKLFF

J: TRBJ2-2
V: TRBV6-5
D: -
DNA: TGTGCCAGCTCGCGGGGGAACACCGGGGAGCTGTTTTTT
CDR3: CASSRGNTGELFF

J: TRBJ1-2
V: TRBV25-1
D: TRBD1
DNA: TGTGCCAGCAGTGACCACGGGACAGGGGGCGGGAACTATGGCTACACCTTC
CDR3: CASSDHGTGGGNYGYTF

J: TRBJ1-3
V: TRBV7-6
D: TRBD1
DNA: TGTGCCAGCAGCCCCGGGACAGGGGTAATGAGGGGAAACACCATATATTTT
CDR3: CASSPGTGVMRGNTIYF

J: TRBJ2-1
V: TRBV7-9
D: -
DNA: TGTGCCAGCAGCGCGCGGCAGAGGAATGAGCAGTTCTTC
CDR3: CASSARQRNEQFF